This T cell receptor beta chain was recorded in a study of T cells after yellow fever vaccination. Study results and caveats: It was a small share of clonotypes that appeared in both CD4 and CD8 compartments. A weaker secondary response peaked on day 5, the primary on day 15.

This clonotype has just a few counts. What it recognizes is unknown. J gave up 4 bases and V 3 bases, and 6 bases lay outside the gene matches. The CDR3 sequence is 14 residues long. Germline CDR1 reads SGDLS; CDR2 reads YYNGEE. Conversion of TCR transcripts into cDNA relied on 5'RACE template switching, which added a universal primer site and UMIs. TCRdb recomputed calls from the 5' RACE reads with MiXCR, one row per CDR3 protein. The sample contains 550,000 to 750,000 distinct CDR3 sequences, roughly 14% of which appear only once. The input for sequencing was PBMCs, taken on the day of the yellow fever booster vaccination. This clonotype was sampled from a man aged 25-40 years who received the YFV17D yellow fever vaccine. The chain is built from TRBV9 and TRBJ2-7, with TRBD1 matching 8 bases. The CDR3 region is CASSAGTGDYEQYF. Here the CDR3 DNA reads TGTGCCAGCAGCGCCGGGACAGGAGATTACGAGCAGTACTTC.